The 3 T cell receptor beta chains reported below all come from one sample, sequenced in a study of T cell responses to AZD1222 COVID-19 vaccine. TCRdb's table, derived via immunoSEQ multiplex PCR, lists solely in-frame clones and lacks some. The table lists about 150,000 clones, about 91% of them singletons. This specimen was peripheral blood, taken on day 0 of MenACWY control vaccination. The source of these receptors is an adult in good health.

This rearrangement joins TRBV6-6 to TRBJ2-5; 7 nucleotides match TRBD2. V trimming: 10 bases; J trimming: 2 bases; junction bases outside the gene matches: 10. The germline gives CDR1 MNHNY, CDR2 SVGAGI (reference sequence). This CDR3 region has 14 residues. DNA of the CDR3: TGTGCCACCGCCCGGACTAGGGATCAAGAGACCCAGTACTTC. It codes for CATARTRDQETQYF.

The chain has TRBV5-1 and TRBJ2-5; TRBD1 agrees at 10 bases. Germline-derived CDR1 and CDR2 are SGHRS and YFSETQ. J gave up 1 base and V 5 bases, and 5 bases lay outside the gene matches. This CDR3 is 15 amino acids long. In DNA, the CDR3 is TGCGCCAGCAGGCTAGGGACAGGGGCCCAAGAGACCCAGTACTTC. Its translation is CASRLGTGAQETQYF.

J is TRBJ2-3 and V is TRBV5-1, with 7 bases matching TRBD1. Losses at the gene ends were 3 bases for V and 0 bases for J; bases not matched to a gene: 4. CDR1 SGHRS and CDR2 YFSETQ come from the germline V gene. The CDR3 covers 15 residues. DNA of the CDR3: TGCGCCAGCAGCTACCGGACAGGTAGCACAGATACGCAGTATTTT. The encoded protein is CASSYRTGSTDTQYF. The whole variable domain, remainder taken from reference TRBV5-1 and TRBJ2-3, is KAGVTQTPRYLIKTRGQQVTLSCSPISGHRSVSWYQQTPGQGLQFLFEYFSETQRNKGNFPGRFSGRQFSNSRSEMNVSTLELGDSALYLCASSYRTGSTDTQYFGPGTRLTVL.